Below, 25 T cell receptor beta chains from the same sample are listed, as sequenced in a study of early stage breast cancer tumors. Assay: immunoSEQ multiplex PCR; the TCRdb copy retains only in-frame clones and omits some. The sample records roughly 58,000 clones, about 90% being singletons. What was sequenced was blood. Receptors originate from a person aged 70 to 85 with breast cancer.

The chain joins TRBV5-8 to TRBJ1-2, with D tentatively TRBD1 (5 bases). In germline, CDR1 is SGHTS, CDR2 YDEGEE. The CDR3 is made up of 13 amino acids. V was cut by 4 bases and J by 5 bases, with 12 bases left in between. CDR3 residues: CASSPTGLYGYTF. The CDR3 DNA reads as TGTGCCAGCAGCCCGACGGGACTGTATGGCTACACCTTC.

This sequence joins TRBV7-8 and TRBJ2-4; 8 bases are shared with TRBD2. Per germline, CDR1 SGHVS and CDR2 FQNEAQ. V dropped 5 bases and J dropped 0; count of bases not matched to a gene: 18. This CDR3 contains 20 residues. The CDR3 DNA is TGTGCCAGCAGCGTTAGGACTAGCCGGGATCCCCTTTTAGCCAAAAACATTCAGTACTTC. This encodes CASSVRTSRDPLLAKNIQYF.

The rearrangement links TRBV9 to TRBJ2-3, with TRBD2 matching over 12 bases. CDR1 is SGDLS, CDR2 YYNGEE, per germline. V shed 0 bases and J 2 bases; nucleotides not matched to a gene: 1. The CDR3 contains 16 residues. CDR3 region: CASSVGLAGVTDTQYF. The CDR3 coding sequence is TGTGCCAGCAGCGTAGGACTAGCGGGGGTCACAGATACGCAGTATTTT.

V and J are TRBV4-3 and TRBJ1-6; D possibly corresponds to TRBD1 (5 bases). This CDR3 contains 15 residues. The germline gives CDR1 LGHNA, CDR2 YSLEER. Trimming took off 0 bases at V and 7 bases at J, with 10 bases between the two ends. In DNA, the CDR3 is TGCGCCAGCAGCCAAGATGGGGCAGTCAATTCACCCCTCCACTTT. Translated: CASSQDGAVNSPLHF.

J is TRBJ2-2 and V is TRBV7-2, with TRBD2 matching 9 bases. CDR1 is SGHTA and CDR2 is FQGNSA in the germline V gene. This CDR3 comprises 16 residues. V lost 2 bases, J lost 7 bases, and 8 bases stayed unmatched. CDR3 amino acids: CASSLLPSGGRGELFF. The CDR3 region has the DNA TGTGCCAGCAGCTTATTGCCAAGCGGGGGGCGCGGGGAGCTGTTTTTT.

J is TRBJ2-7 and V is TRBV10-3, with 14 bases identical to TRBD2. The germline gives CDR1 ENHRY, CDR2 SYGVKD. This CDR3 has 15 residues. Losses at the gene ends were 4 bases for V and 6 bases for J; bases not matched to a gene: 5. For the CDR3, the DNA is TGTGCCATCAGTGTCCAAGGACTAGCGGGAGGCGAGCAGTACTTC. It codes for CAISVQGLAGGEQYF.

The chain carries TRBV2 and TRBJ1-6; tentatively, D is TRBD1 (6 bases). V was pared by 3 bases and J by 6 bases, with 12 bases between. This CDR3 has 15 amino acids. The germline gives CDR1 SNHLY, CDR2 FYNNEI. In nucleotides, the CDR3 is TGTGCCAGCAGTGACTGGACAGTATTTAATTCACCCCTCCACTTT. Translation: CASSDWTVFNSPLHF.

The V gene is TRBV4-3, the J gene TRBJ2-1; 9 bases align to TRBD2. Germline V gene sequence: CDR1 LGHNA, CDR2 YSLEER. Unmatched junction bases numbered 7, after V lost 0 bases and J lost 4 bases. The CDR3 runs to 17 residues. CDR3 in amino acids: CASSQELAGTLYNEQFF. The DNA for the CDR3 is TGCGCCAGCAGCCAAGAGCTAGCGGGGACCCTATACAATGAGCAGTTCTTC.

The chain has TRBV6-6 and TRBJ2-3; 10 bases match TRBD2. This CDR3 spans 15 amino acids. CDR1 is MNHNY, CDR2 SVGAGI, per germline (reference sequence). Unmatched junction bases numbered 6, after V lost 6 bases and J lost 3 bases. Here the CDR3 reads CASRSSGLATDTQYF. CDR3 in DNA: TGTGCCAGCAGATCCTCGGGACTAGCGACAGATACGCAGTATTTT.

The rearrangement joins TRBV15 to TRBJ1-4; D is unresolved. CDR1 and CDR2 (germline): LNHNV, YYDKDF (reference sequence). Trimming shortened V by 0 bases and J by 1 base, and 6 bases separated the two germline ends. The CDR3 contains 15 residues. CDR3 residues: CATSRERQTNEKLFF. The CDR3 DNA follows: TGTGCCACCAGCAGAGAGCGGCAAACTAATGAAAAACTGTTTTTT.

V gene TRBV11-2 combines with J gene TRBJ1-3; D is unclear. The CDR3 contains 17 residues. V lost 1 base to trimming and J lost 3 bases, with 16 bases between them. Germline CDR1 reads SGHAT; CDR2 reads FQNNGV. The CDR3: CASSLAPPGVFGNTIYF. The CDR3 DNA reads TGTGCCAGCAGCTTAGCCCCGCCCGGGGTCTTTGGAAACACCATATATTTT.

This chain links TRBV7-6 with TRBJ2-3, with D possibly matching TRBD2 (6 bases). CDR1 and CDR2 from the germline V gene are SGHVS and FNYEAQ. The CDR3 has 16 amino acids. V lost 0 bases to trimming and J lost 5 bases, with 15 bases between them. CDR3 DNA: TGTGCCAGCAGCTTAGCGCTCGGGGGTTATGAAGATACGCAGTATTTT. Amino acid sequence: CASSLALGGYEDTQYF.

DNA for the CDR3: TGCGCCAGCAGTTCGGGGAGCGGGGGAAGAAATGAGCAGTTCTTC. Amino acid sequence: CASSSGSGGRNEQFF. The chain links TRBV10-1 to TRBJ2-1, with 8 bases lining up with TRBD2. CDR3 length equals 15 residues. J was trimmed by 7 bases and V by 5 bases; bases with no gene match: 10. The germline V gene encodes CDR1 WNHNN and CDR2 SYGVQD (reference sequence).

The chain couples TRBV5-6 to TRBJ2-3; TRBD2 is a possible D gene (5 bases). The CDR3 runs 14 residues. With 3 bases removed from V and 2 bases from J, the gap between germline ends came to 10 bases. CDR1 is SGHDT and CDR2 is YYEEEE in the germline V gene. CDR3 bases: TGTGCCAGCAGCTCGAGCGGAAACACAGATACGCAGTATTTT. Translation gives CASSSSGNTDTQYF.

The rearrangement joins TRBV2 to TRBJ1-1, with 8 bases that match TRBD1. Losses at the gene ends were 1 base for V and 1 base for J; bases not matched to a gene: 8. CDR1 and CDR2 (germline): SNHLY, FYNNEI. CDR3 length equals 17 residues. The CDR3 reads CASSEGTGSNGNTEAFF. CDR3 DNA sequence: TGTGCCAGCAGTGAAGGGACAGGGAGTAATGGGAACACTGAAGCTTTCTTT.

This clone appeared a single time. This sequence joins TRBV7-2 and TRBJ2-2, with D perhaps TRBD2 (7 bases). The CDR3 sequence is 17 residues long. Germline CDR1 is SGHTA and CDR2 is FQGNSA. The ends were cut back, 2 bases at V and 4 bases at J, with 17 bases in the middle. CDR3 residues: CASSLLGGAWSTGELFF. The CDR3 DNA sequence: TGTGCCAGCAGCTTACTTGGGGGGGCTTGGAGCACCGGGGAGCTGTTTTTT.

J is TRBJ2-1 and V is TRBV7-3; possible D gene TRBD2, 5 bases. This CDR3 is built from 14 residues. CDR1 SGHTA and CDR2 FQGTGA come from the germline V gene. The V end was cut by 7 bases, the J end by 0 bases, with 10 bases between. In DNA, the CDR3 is TGTGCCAGCAAAAACGGAGGCTCCTACAATGAGCAGTTCTTC. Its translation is CASKNGGSYNEQFF.

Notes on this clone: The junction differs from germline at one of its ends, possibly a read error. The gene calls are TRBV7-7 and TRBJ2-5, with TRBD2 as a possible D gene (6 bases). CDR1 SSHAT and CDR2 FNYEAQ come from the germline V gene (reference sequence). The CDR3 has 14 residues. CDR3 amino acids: CASSLGSGKETQYF. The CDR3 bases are TGTGCTAGCAGCTTGGGTAGCGGAAAAGAGACCCAGTACTTC.

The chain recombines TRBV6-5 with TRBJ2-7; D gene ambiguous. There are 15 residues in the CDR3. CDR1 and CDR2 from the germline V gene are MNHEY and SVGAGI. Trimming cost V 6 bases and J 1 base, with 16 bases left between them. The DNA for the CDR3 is TGTGCCAGCAGATCCTATGGAGACGGATCCTACGAGCAGTACTTC. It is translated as CASRSYGDGSYEQYF.

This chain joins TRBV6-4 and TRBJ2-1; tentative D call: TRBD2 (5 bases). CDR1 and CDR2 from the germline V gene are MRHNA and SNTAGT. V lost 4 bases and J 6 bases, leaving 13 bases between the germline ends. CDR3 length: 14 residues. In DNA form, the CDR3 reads TGTGCCAGCAGTGTCGATACTAGTATCAATGAGCAGTTCTTC. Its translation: CASSVDTSINEQFF.

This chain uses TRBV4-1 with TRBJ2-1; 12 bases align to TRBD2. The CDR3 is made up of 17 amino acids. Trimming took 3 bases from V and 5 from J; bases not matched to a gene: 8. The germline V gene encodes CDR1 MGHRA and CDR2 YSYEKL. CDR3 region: CASSQWATSGGDNEQFF. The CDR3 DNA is TGCGCCAGCAGCCAGTGGGCGACTAGCGGGGGTGACAATGAGCAGTTCTTC.

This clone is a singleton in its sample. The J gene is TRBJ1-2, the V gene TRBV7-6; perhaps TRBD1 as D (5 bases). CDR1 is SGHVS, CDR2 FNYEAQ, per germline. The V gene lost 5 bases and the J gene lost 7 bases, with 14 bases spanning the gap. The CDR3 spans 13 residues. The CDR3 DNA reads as TGTGCCAGCAGCACAGGCGCGGACATTGGCTACACCTTC. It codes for CASSTGADIGYTF. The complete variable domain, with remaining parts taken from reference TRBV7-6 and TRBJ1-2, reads GAGVSQSPRYKVTKRGQDVALRCDPISGHVSLYWYRQALGQGPEFLTYFNYEAQQDKSGLPNDRFSAERPEGSISTLTIQRTEQRDSAMYRCASSTGADIGYTFGSGTRLTVV.

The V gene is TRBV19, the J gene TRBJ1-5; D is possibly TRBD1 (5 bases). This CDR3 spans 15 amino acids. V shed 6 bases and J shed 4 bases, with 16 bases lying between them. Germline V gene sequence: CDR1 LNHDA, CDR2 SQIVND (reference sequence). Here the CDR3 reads CASSPLRGENQPQHF. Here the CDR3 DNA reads TGTGCCAGTAGCCCTCTGCGGGGGGAGAATCAGCCCCAGCATTTT.

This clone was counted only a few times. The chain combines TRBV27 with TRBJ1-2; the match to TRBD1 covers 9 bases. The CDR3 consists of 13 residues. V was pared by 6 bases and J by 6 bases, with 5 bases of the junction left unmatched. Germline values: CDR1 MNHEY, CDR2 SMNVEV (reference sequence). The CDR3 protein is CASSRDRVNGYTF. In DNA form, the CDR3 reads TGTGCCAGCAGCAGGGACAGGGTCAATGGCTACACCTTC.

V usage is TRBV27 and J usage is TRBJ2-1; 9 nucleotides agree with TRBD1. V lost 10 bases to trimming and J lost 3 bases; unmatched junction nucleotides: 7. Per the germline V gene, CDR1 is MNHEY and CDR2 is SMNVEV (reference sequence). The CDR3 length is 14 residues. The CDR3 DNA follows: TGTGCCACCAGAACAGGGGGCGGCTACAATGAGCAGTTCTTC. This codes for CATRTGGGYNEQFF.